This is a list of T cell receptor beta chains from one sample in a study of technical replicates of blood from a handful of donors. Assay: immunoSEQ multiplex PCR; the TCRdb copy retains only in-frame clones and omits some. The data contain 85,000 to 100,000 clones, about 95% of them singletons. The material sequenced was T cells isolated from PBMCs. These receptors all come from a human donor in good health. Both conserved end residues are trimmed from each CDR3. A D gene is named only where the DNA matches it firmly. Clone size is not always given. Where it is, it says once, few, many or a class for expanded clones.

CDR3	size	V	J	D
SVVTGGGGPQH	.	TRBV29-1	TRBJ1-5	.
ASSLAVMNTEAF	.	TRBV7-3	TRBJ1-1	.
ASSLRRTDSYTDTQY	once	TRBV11-3	TRBJ2-3	.
GVEDRGTYEQY	.	TRBV6-1	TRBJ2-7	TRBD1
ASSPAGAVSYNEQF	.	TRBV7-2	TRBJ2-1	.
ASTGNGNTIY	.	TRBV28	TRBJ1-3	.
ASSFGGVNNEQF	.	TRBV5-1	TRBJ2-1	.
ASSPSPRGTGELF	.	TRBV5-5	TRBJ2-2	TRBD2
ASSQRGRLYNDEQF	.	TRBV7-9	TRBJ2-1	TRBD2
ASSLPGLTDDEQF	.	TRBV7-6	TRBJ2-1	.
AISESKGLVQEQY	.	TRBV10-3	TRBJ2-7	.
ASSIPGGTYEQY	.	TRBV19	TRBJ2-7	.
ASSFSGQTAYEQY	.	TRBV27	TRBJ2-7	TRBD1
ASSRRGGGNTGELF	.	TRBV7-9	TRBJ2-2	TRBD1
ASSRLAGTSTDTQY	.	TRBV28	TRBJ2-3	TRBD2
ASSNVRGQETQY	once	TRBV11-2	TRBJ2-5	.
ASRLAGRWDYEQY	.	TRBV27	TRBJ2-7	TRBD2
ASSQGFLSGEQY	.	TRBV14	TRBJ2-7	.
ASSQLPGQGYEQY	.	TRBV4-2	TRBJ2-7	TRBD1
ASSLSKGLAGASYNEQF	.	TRBV7-2	TRBJ2-1	TRBD2
ASSLQGSYEQY	.	TRBV28	TRBJ2-7	.
ASKETGANEKLF	once	TRBV19	TRBJ1-4	.
ASSRGQEGYGYT	.	TRBV5-8	TRBJ1-2	TRBD1
ASSETGDGANVLT	.	TRBV6-1	TRBJ2-6	TRBD1
ASSQARGIYEQY	once	TRBV4-1	TRBJ2-7	TRBD1
ASSFVNWVGVSDTQY	.	TRBV7-9	TRBJ2-3	.
SVYSANYGYT	.	TRBV29-1	TRBJ1-2	.
ASSLPFVTGFSYEQY	.	TRBV7-8	TRBJ2-7	.
ASSFPGGLDEQF	.	TRBV5-4	TRBJ2-1	TRBD2
ASSLDRANTGELF	once	TRBV5-1	TRBJ2-2	.
ASSLDGTASTEAF	.	TRBV7-2	TRBJ1-1	TRBD1
ASGGVVLSETQY	.	TRBV10-2	TRBJ2-5	.
ASSPQGPYEQY	.	TRBV19	TRBJ2-7	.
ASSQGGSYEQY	once	TRBV5-4	TRBJ2-7	.
ASSIRRDSSSIYGYT	.	TRBV19	TRBJ1-2	TRBD1
ASSEQFGAGGG	.	TRBV10-2	TRBJ2-7	TRBD2
SALTSPDTQY	.	TRBV29-1	TRBJ2-3	.
SVEGDSEQY	.	TRBV29-1	TRBJ2-7	.
ASSLLYGANVLT	.	TRBV11-2	TRBJ2-6	.
ATRDRGMGEQY	.	TRBV19	TRBJ2-7	TRBD1
ASTPGQGRGYGYT	.	TRBV2	TRBJ1-2	TRBD1